The source of this T cell receptor beta chain is a study of blood T cell repertoires in COVID-19. The CDR3 sequence is 14 residues long. The V end lost 1 base, the J end lost 5 bases, and 11 bases lay between the germline ends. CDR1 is GTSNPN, CDR2 SVGIG, per germline (reference sequence). The table lists this clone with a few counts. Repertoires were generated with immunoSEQ multiplex PCR, while TCRdb's copy carries only in-frame clones and drops some. The sample shows roughly 100,000 clones, 75% to 90% of them seen only once. The sequence came from a human donor in a cohort sampled during active COVID-19. The genes are TRBV30 and TRBJ1-4, with D uncertain. The sequencing sample was made of peripheral blood. The CDR3 loop is CAWSGGISNEKLFF. The CDR3 DNA reads as TGTGCCTGGAGTGGAGGGATCTCAAATGAAAAACTGTTTTTT.